This is a list of T cell receptor beta chains from one sample in a study of blood T cells in healthy people across ages. Using its own MiXCR run on the 5' RACE reads, TCRdb lists one record per CDR3 protein. The sample consists of some 900,000 distinct CDR3 sequences, around 48% of them appearing once. Sequencing was done on a sample of blood. These receptors were obtained from a man in his thirties or forties in good health. The CDR3 runs from the conserved cysteine through the conserved F or W. Fields, in order: CDR3 DNA, CDR3 protein, V gene, clone size, J gene, D gene. The D gene is left open where the match is weak. Not all rows give a size; the values are once, few, many and, for expanded clones, a class.

DNA: TGTGCTAGCAGCTTAGAATTAAGTTCGGGCACCGGGGAGCTGTTTTTT
CDR3: CASSLELSSGTGELFF
V: TRBV7-7
size: many
J: TRBJ2-2
D: .

DNA: TGCGCCAGCAGTCGGGACGGAGACTCCTACGAGCAGTACTTC
CDR3: CASSRDGDSYEQYF
V: TRBV4-1
size: many
J: TRBJ2-7
D: .

DNA: TGTGCCAGCAGTTGGGCTAGCGGGGGGGGAGATACGCAGTATTTT
CDR3: CASSWASGGGDTQYF
V: TRBV27
size: .
J: TRBJ2-3
D: TRBD2

DNA: TGTGCCACCAGTGATTTTAACTCAACGGATCAGCCCCAGCATTTT
CDR3: CATSDFNSTDQPQHF
V: TRBV24-1
size: .
J: TRBJ1-5
D: .

DNA: TGTGCCAGCAGCTTGGGGACTGGGACCGGGGAGCTGTTTTTT
CDR3: CASSLGTGTGELFF
V: TRBV7-9
size: .
J: TRBJ2-2
D: .

DNA: TGCAGTGCTAGAGGGGCTAGCGGGGGGTCCCGAGATACGCAGTATTTT
CDR3: CSARGASGGSRDTQYF
V: TRBV20-1
size: .
J: TRBJ2-3
D: TRBD2

DNA: TGTGCCAGCAGCCCCGACAGGGATCATGGCTACACCTTC
CDR3: CASSPDRDHGYTF
V: TRBV27
size: few
J: TRBJ1-2
D: TRBD1

DNA: TGTGCCAGCAGCTTAGAGGGCAGGGGGAATTCACCCCTCCACTTT
CDR3: CASSLEGRGNSPLHF
V: TRBV7-2
size: .
J: TRBJ1-6
D: TRBD1

DNA: TGTGCCAGCAGCGAACACAGGCAAGAGACCCAGTACTTC
CDR3: CASSEHRQETQYF
V: TRBV7-2
size: few
J: TRBJ2-5
D: .

DNA: TGTGCCAGCAAACAGCAGGGAAGCACAGATACGCAGTATTTT
CDR3: CASKQQGSTDTQYF
V: TRBV28
size: .
J: TRBJ2-3
D: .

DNA: TGCGCCAGCAGCCAAGACAGGGAGGGCGTTTCACCCCTCCACTTT
CDR3: CASSQDREGVSPLHF
V: TRBV4-1
size: .
J: TRBJ1-6
D: .

DNA: TGTGCCAGCAGTACCGGACGGAGGGTAGGCACTGAAGCTTTCTTT
CDR3: CASSTGRRVGTEAFF
V: TRBV2
size: once
J: TRBJ1-1
D: .

DNA: TGTGCCAGCAGCCCCGGGACAGGGGCCCATCAGCCCCAGCATTTT
CDR3: CASSPGTGAHQPQHF
V: TRBV5-5
size: once
J: TRBJ1-5
D: TRBD1

DNA: TGCAGCGTTGGGGACTATTACAATGAGCAGTTCTTC
CDR3: CSVGDYYNEQFF
V: TRBV29-1
size: few
J: TRBJ2-1
D: TRBD2

DNA: TGTGCCAGCAGCGTCGATATGAACACTGAAGCTTTCTTT
CDR3: CASSVDMNTEAFF
V: TRBV9
size: few
J: TRBJ1-1
D: .

DNA: TGTGCCAGCAGTTTACAGACTACAGGGACCTATGGCTACACCTTC
CDR3: CASSLQTTGTYGYTF
V: TRBV12-3/TRBV12-4
size: .
J: TRBJ1-2
D: .

DNA: TGTGCCAGCAGTTACTCGGAGGGGACCCCCTACGAGCAGTACTTC
CDR3: CASSYSEGTPYEQYF
V: TRBV6-5
size: .
J: TRBJ2-7
D: .

DNA: TGTGCCAGCAGCTACGACTCGGCCAAAAACATTCAGTACTTC
CDR3: CASSYDSAKNIQYF
V: TRBV7-2
size: .
J: TRBJ2-4
D: .

DNA: TGCAGTGCTAGAGATTACGGGGGCCAAGGCTACACCTTC
CDR3: CSARDYGGQGYTF
V: TRBV20-1
size: .
J: TRBJ1-2
D: .

DNA: TGCAGTGCGTGGACTAGTTTGGGGTTATTGGAGCAGTTCTTC
CDR3: CSAWTSLGLLEQFF
V: TRBV20-1
size: .
J: TRBJ2-1
D: TRBD2

DNA: TGTGCCAGCAGAGGTACCCAAGGGGGCTATGGCTACACCTTC
CDR3: CASRGTQGGYGYTF
V: TRBV12-3/TRBV12-4
size: .
J: TRBJ1-2
D: .

DNA: TGTGCCAGCAGCTTAGCCGGGACAGCGATCTACTATGGCTACACCTTC
CDR3: CASSLAGTAIYYGYTF
V: TRBV7-2
size: once
J: TRBJ1-2
D: TRBD1

DNA: TGCAGCGTTGAAGAAGTCACAGGAGCCTACGAGCAGTACTTC
CDR3: CSVEEVTGAYEQYF
V: TRBV29-1
size: .
J: TRBJ2-7
D: .

DNA: TGTGCCAGCAGTGAAGCGGTGGAGGGGGTAGCTGCTTTTGTCCAAGAGACCCAGTACTTC
CDR3: CASSEAVEGVAAFVQETQYF
V: TRBV2
size: .
J: TRBJ2-5
D: .

DNA: TGTGCCAGCAGTTTATCGCCGGCAAACTATGGCTACACCTTC
CDR3: CASSLSPANYGYTF
V: TRBV28
size: .
J: TRBJ1-2
D: .